The sequence of this T cell receptor (beta chain) was determined in a study of tumor-infiltrating lymphocytes in primary liver carcinoma (dated by TCRdb to about 2017). Study-level background: The five patients, three men and two women aged 30 to 69 years, had hepatocellular carcinoma (four) or combined HCC and intrahepatic cholangiocarcinoma (one). Each sample produced roughly 3.5 to 7.13 million productive TCRbeta reads, and read depth showed no significant difference between tissue types. For each liver tumor, the study sampled five regions along with adjacent normal tissue and blood, and applied TCRbeta repertoire sequencing, expression microarrays and whole-exome sequencing. The tumors of the five patients were staged as T1-T3 N0M0, with maximum diameters ranging from roughly 4.2 to 10 cm. TCRbeta repertoire sequencing covered roughly 35 specimens from 5 patients: some 25 tumor regions, 5 adjacent noncancerous liver tissues and 5 peripheral blood samples. The roughly 27 tumor region samples were profiled with Agilent mRNA microarrays so that TCRbeta repertoire diversity could be related to the local molecular phenotype. Technical replicate repertoires showed high reproducibility, with mean shared-clone rates roughly 0.89 and correlation coefficients above 0.98. Study-wide conclusions, independent of this receptor: Only the TCR beta chain was sequenced, which likely underestimates true repertoire diversity because unpaired alpha chains were not captured. Only about 8-25% of top clones were found in all five regions of a tumor, suggesting spatial heterogeneity of tumor-infiltrating T cells. Repertoire overlap was higher between tumor regions (mean roughly 35%) than tumor-adjacent (approximately 17%) or tumor-blood (14%) pairs, consistent with antigen-driven expansion. Bulk unsorted samples precluded comparing CD4+ and CD8+ T cell repertoires. The top 250 clones made up a significantly larger repertoire fraction in tumors than in blood (p = 0.039). Only a few patients were included in the study, and the authors note that the findings should be validated in a larger study.

Without any cell sorting, total RNA and DNA were extracted together from around 18-30 mg of bulk tissue using the AllPrep DNA/RNA mini kit. Between November 2015 and early 2016, roughly 5 patients in China with histopathologically diagnosed primary liver carcinoma had their tumors surgically resected. At the time of sampling, the patients were treatment-naive and had chronic HBV infection. Each tumor was sampled at five spatially separated regions: the superior, inferior, left-lateral and right-lateral poles and the tumor centre. Histology showed that every tumor sample contained more than 85% viable tumor cells. Each fresh piece of tumor and adjacent tissue was cut in two, with one half stored in RNAlater at -80 degrees C and the other half sent for histology. This clonotype was seen ten or more times. The specificity of this receptor is unknown. No much larger clonotype is one base removed from it; base qualities were not supplied.

A constant-region primer and ProtoScript II reverse transcriptase were used to reverse-transcribe TCRbeta-specific cDNA from about 0.55 ug total RNA. Three nested multiplex PCR rounds, following a slightly modified ARM-PCR procedure, were used to build the TCRbeta libraries. A final 25-cycle PCR with Deep VentR polymerase added sample barcodes and Illumina adapters. Before sequencing, amplicons of 200-500 bp were purified from gel using a QIAquick gel extraction kit. An Illumina HiSeq 2500 was used to sequence the TCRbeta amplicons, generating 250-bp paired-end reads. In the original analysis: Reads were quality-trimmed with Trimmomatic v0.33, and paired reads were merged with FLASH v1.2.11 to recover full CDR3 sequences. V, D and J germline segments were assigned to the rearranged TCRbeta sequences by MiGEC v1.2.1b. Clonotype statistics and Shannon-Wiener diversity indices were calculated with VDJtools v1.0.0. To reduce sampling bias, subsequent analyses other than the diversity analysis used only the 250 most abundant clonotypes in each sample. TCRdb reprocessing: public reads trimmed at Q25 with fastp, clones called with MiXCR, in-frame beta chains kept. Each entry merges the rows of one CDR3 protein and shows their most common DNA and genes. V and J calls and clone size were set by TCRdb, not the authors. A total of about 64,000 distinct CDR3 sequences appear in this sample, roughly 70% of them only once. Roughly 40% of the sample lies in the top ten.

The sequenced material came from liver tumor tissue from sampling region 4. The cell subset or site label of this sample denotes: tumor region T4, right-lateral pole. The TCR originated in a man aged 40-49 years with primary liver carcinoma and hepatitis B virus infection.

The DNA sequence reads TGTGCCAGCAGCCAAGATGGGACTAGCGGCTCCTACGAGCAGTACTTC. It encodes CASSQDGTSGSYEQYF. In this chain, TRBV4-2 is recombined with TRBJ2-7, with TRBD2 identical over 11 junction bases. The CDR3 goes from the cysteine to the phenylalanine over 16 residues. The sequence is cut down to CDR3 DNA, 48 bases in frame from base 1. Compared with germline, V lacks 0 bases and J lacks 0 bases; bases without a gene match: 1. For CDR1 and CDR2, the germline V gene lists LGHNA and YNFKEQ.